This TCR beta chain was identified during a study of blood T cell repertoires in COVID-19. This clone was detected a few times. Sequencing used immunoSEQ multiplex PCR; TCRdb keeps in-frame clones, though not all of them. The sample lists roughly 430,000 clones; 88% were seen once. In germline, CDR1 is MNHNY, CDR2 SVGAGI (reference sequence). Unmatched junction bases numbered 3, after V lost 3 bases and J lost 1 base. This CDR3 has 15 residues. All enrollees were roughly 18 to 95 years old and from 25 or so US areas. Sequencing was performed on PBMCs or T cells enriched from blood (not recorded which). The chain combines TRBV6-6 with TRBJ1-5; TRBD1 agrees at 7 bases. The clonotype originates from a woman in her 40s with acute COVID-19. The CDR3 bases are TGTGCCAGCAGTTATTCGGGACAGAGCAATCAGCCCCAGCATTTT. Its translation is CASSYSGQSNQPQHF.